This TCR beta chain was observed in a study of blood T cell repertoires in COVID-19. Whole-study context: The analysed material was cDNA or gDNA that came from T cells, B-cell-depleted T cells, or PBMCs.

This table comes from immunoSEQ multiplex PCR, and its TCRdb copy is limited to in-frame clones, with some not included. There are about 190,000 clones in the sample; 88% occur only once, and about 4.5% lies in the top ten. This clone was counted once. Sequenced material: peripheral blood. The receptor was derived from a human donor in a cohort sampled during active COVID-19.

CDR3: CASSDRAAEAFF. The CDR3 bases are TGTGCCAGTAGTGACCGCGCGGCTGAAGCTTTCTTT. This chain uses TRBV19 with TRBJ1-1; D gene unclear. The CDR3 covers 12 residues. V lost 5 bases and J lost 6, with 10 bases in between. From germline, CDR1 is LNHDA and CDR2 SQIVND (reference sequence). Full variable domain (missing parts from reference TRBV19 and TRBJ1-1): DGGITQSPKYLFRKEGQNVTLSCEQNLNHDAMYWYRQDPGQGLRLIYYSQIVNDFQKGDIAEGYSVSREKKESFPLTVTSAQKNPTAFYLCASSDRAAEAFFGQGTRLTVV.